Listed below are T cell receptor beta chains from one sample, sequenced in a study of T cells of healthy individuals. TCRdb re-called the 5' RACE reads through MiXCR, storing one row per CDR3 protein. The data show 60,000 to 70,000 distinct CDR3 sequences, roughly 15% seen once. The receptor set was obtained from a human donor in good health. Each CDR3 is given with its conserved first and last residue. The order of the fields is D gene, V gene, CDR3 length, clone size, J gene, CDR3 protein, CDR3 DNA. A D gene is named only where the DNA matches it firmly. For some rows the clone size is stated as once, few or many, or as a class when expanded; others skip it.

TRBD2	TRBV2	16	many	TRBJ2-7	CASSNYELAGRYEQYF	TGTGCCAGCAGTAATTATGAACTAGCGGGGAGATACGAGCAGTACTTC
TRBD2	TRBV24-1	14	few	TRBJ2-1	CAMIVAGEDNEQFF	TGTGCCATGATCGTAGCGGGAGAAGACAATGAGCAGTTCTTC
.	TRBV29-1	14	many	TRBJ2-5	CSVLDGGRSVTQYF	TGCAGCGTGTTGGATGGGGGTCGGAGCGTGACCCAGTACTTC
.	TRBV7-3	15	.	TRBJ2-5	CASSLGLAPQETQYF	TGTGCCAGCAGTCTAGGGTTGGCACCCCAAGAGACCCAGTACTTC
TRBD2	TRBV4-3	18	.	TRBJ2-1	CASSQDASGRAGINEQFF	TGCGCCAGCAGCCAAGACGCTAGCGGGAGGGCCGGGATCAATGAGCAGTTCTTC
.	TRBV11-3	12	few	TRBJ2-7	CASSLEGREQYF	TGTGCCAGCAGCTTAGAGGGACGCGAGCAGTACTTC
TRBD2	TRBV5-1	15	.	TRBJ2-3	CASSLLTSDTDTQYF	TGCGCCAGCAGCTTGTTGACTAGCGACACAGATACGCAGTATTTT
.	TRBV6-5	15	many	TRBJ1-1	CASSYVGGKNTEAFF	TGTGCCAGCAGTTACGTGGGAGGGAAGAACACTGAAGCTTTCTTT
.	TRBV7-6	20	many	TRBJ1-3	CASSLDRAGTGKLSGNTIYF	TGTGCCAGCAGCTTAGATCGGGCAGGTACAGGGAAACTCTCTGGAAACACCATATATTTT
.	TRBV7-2	15	once	TRBJ2-7	CASSLEIVLSYEQYF	TGTGCCAGCAGCTTAGAAATAGTTCTCTCCTACGAGCAGTACTTC
TRBD2	TRBV29-1	14	many	TRBJ2-1	CSTRLAGGRNEQFF	TGCAGCACTAGACTAGCGGGGGGGCGCAATGAGCAGTTCTTC
TRBD2	TRBV4-1	15	.	TRBJ2-1	CASSQVLAVYNEQFF	TGCGCCAGCAGCCAAGTACTAGCGGTTTACAATGAGCAGTTCTTC
.	TRBV15	16	.	TRBJ2-2	CATSREFRDGTGELFF	TGTGCCACCAGCAGAGAGTTCAGGGACGGCACCGGGGAGCTGTTTTTT
TRBD1	TRBV5-1	17	.	TRBJ2-6	CASVSQGVGSGANVLTF	TGCGCCAGCGTATCACAGGGGGTAGGCTCTGGGGCCAACGTCCTGACTTTC
.	TRBV18	14	.	TRBJ2-1	CASSPELGGNEQFF	TGTGCCAGCTCACCAGAGCTAGGGGGAAATGAGCAGTTCTTC
.	TRBV28	12	few	TRBJ1-2	CASSDQTYGYTF	TGTGCCAGCAGTGACCAAACTTATGGCTACACCTTC
TRBD2	TRBV20-1	14	few	TRBJ2-7	CSAREGLAAYEQYF	TGCAGTGCTAGAGAGGGACTAGCGGCCTACGAGCAGTACTTC
.	TRBV23-1	15	.	TRBJ2-7	CASSRSRTVTYEQYF	TGCGCCAGCAGTCGTTCGCGGACAGTTACCTACGAGCAGTACTTC
TRBD2	TRBV28	17	.	TRBJ2-7	CASSLWTSGVASYEQYF	TGTGCCAGCAGTTTATGGACTAGCGGGGTTGCCTCTTACGAGCAGTACTTC
TRBD1	TRBV4-1	17	few	TRBJ1-2	CASSQGNTGGSNYGYTF	TGCGCCAGCAGCCAAGGCAATACAGGGGGAAGTAACTATGGCTACACCTTC
.	TRBV28	11	.	TRBJ2-5	CASRAQETQYF	TGTGCCAGCAGGGCACAAGAGACCCAGTACTTC
.	TRBV25-1	13	.	TRBJ2-5	CASSEWDQETQYF	TGTGCCAGCAGTGAATGGGACCAAGAGACCCAGTACTTC
.	TRBV29-1	15	many	TRBJ2-3	CSARGRGRSTDTQYF	TGCAGCGCCAGGGGGAGGGGCCGTAGCACAGATACGCAGTATTTT